Below are 23 T cell receptor beta chains sequenced from a single sample in a study of T cells in Graves' hyperthyroidism and ophthalmopathy. The TCR beta CDR3 regions underwent amplification using RNA transcripts as the source. The TCR CDR3 was amplified in a first-round RT-PCR using the HTBI primer set. A single record per CDR3 protein comes from TCRdb applying MiXCR to the multiplex PCR reads. The table has roughly 650,000 distinct CDR3 sequences, around 16% seen once. What was sequenced was blood. The receptors derive from a woman in her 40s with Graves' ophthalmopathy.

In this sample, this clonotype turned up a few times. The chain carries TRBV15 and TRBJ2-5; 7 nucleotides align to TRBD2. Germline loops: CDR1 LNHNV, CDR2 YYDKDF (reference sequence). With V trimmed by 2 bases and J by 5 bases, 5 bases remained unmatched. CDR3 length: 14 amino acids. CDR3 region: CATSRSGAGETQYF. The CDR3 DNA follows: TGTGCCACCAGCAGAAGCGGGGCTGGGGAGACCCAGTACTTC.

This clonotype was counted at least ten times. The CDR3 sequence is CASSLAQDTGELFF. CDR3 DNA sequence: TGTGCCAGCAGCTTAGCGCAGGACACCGGGGAGCTGTTTTTT. J is TRBJ2-2 and V is TRBV7-2, with no clear D. Germline loops: CDR1 SGHTA, CDR2 FQGNSA. The CDR3 is 14 residues long. The ends were cut back, 0 bases at V and 3 bases at J, with 5 bases in the middle.

The rearrangement uses TRBV20-1 and TRBJ1-4, with D tentatively TRBD1 (6 bases). The V gene's germline CDR1 is DFQATT and CDR2 SNEGSKA (reference sequence). V shed 0 bases and J shed 8 bases, with 13 bases lying between them. The CDR3 sequence is 14 residues long. CDR3 in amino acids: CSARERGGWEKLFF. The CDR3 DNA reads TGCAGTGCTAGAGAAAGGGGGGGCTGGGAAAAACTGTTTTTT.

This clonotype was counted ten times or more. This chain uses TRBV5-1 with TRBJ1-1; D perhaps matches TRBD1 (5 bases). CDR1 is SGHRS, CDR2 YFSETQ, per germline. CDR3 length equals 16 residues. V shed 3 bases and J shed 1 base, with 16 bases lying between them. In nucleotides, the CDR3 is TGCGCCAGCAGCTCGGGGTGGGGAGGGGAGAACACTGAAGCTTTCTTT. This translates into CASSSGWGGENTEAFF.

This clonotype was recorded at least ten times. The rearrangement uses TRBV6-4 and TRBJ2-1; possibly TRBD2 for D (7 bases). V lost 2 bases, J lost 4 bases, and 12 bases lay in between. CDR1 is MRHNA, CDR2 SNTAGT, per germline. CDR3 size: 15 residues. The CDR3 DNA reads as TGTGCCAGCAGTGACGAGGGGGGGGGATACAATGAGCAGTTCTTC. Encoded protein: CASSDEGGGYNEQFF.

The chain couples TRBV5-1 to TRBJ2-1; 8 bases align to TRBD1. The CDR3 length is 15 residues. The V segment lost 1 base and the J segment 5 bases; nucleotides outside the gene matches: 5. The germline CDR1 and CDR2 sequences are SGHRS and YFSETQ. CDR3 protein: CASSLMTGAHNEQFF. For the CDR3, the DNA is TGCGCCAGCAGCTTGATGACAGGGGCCCACAATGAGCAGTTCTTC.

The sample holds a few counts of this clonotype. The CDR3 bases are TGTGCCATCAGTGAGGTGTTAGATACGCAGTATTTT. It yields the protein CAISEVLDTQYF. V and J are TRBV10-3 and TRBJ2-3; D remains ambiguous. The germline V gene encodes CDR1 ENHRY and CDR2 SYGVKD. With 2 bases removed from V and 5 bases from J, the gap between germline ends came to 5 bases. The CDR3 consists of 12 residues.

The CDR3 nucleotides read TGTGCCAGTGGAGCGGGAGGCCCCTACGAGCAGTACTTC. It is translated as CASGAGGPYEQYF. The genes are TRBV19 and TRBJ2-7, with 9 bases lining up with TRBD2. This CDR3 is built from 13 residues. V lost 8 bases, J lost 2 bases, and 4 bases stayed unmatched. CDR1 is LNHDA and CDR2 is SQIVND in the germline V gene (reference sequence).

This clonotype came up many times. The V call is TRBV12-3 or TRBV12-4, the J call TRBJ2-5; TRBD2 aligns across 7 bases. V dropped 5 bases and J dropped 5; count of bases not matched to a gene: 8. The length of the CDR3 is 14 residues. CDR3 coding DNA: TGTGCCAGCAGTGTTCGTACCGGGGGGGAGACCCAGTACTTC. Translated, it gives CASSVRTGGETQYF.

This sequence joins TRBV2 and TRBJ1-4; TRBD1 agrees at 10 bases. V gave up 6 bases and J gave up 8 bases; unmatched junction bases: 9. Germline V gene data show CDR1 as SNHLY and CDR2 as FYNNEI. The CDR3 has 15 amino acids. CDR3 amino acids: CASRPAGTGVEKLFF. The CDR3 nucleotides read TGTGCCAGCAGGCCGGCCGGGACAGGGGTGGAAAAACTGTTTTTT.

This clonotype has at least ten counts. The J gene is TRBJ2-1, the V gene TRBV11-2, with TRBD2 matching 9 bases. The CDR3 extends over 15 amino acids. Trimming cost V 3 bases and J 7 bases; bases outside gene matches: 7. The germline CDR1 and CDR2 sequences are SGHAT and FQNNGV. As DNA, the CDR3 is TGTGCCAGCAGCTTTGCGACTAGCGGCAGGAATGAGCAGTTCTTC. Encoded protein: CASSFATSGRNEQFF. Full variable domain (remainder filled in from reference TRBV11-2 and TRBJ2-1): EAGVAQSPRYKIIEKRQSVAFWCNPISGHATLYWYQQILGQGPKLLIQFQNNGVVDDSQLPKDRFSAERLKGVDSTLKIQPAKLEDSAVYLCASSFATSGRNEQFFGPGTRLTVL.

On this clonotype itself: A read error is possible here, since a much larger clone lies one base away. The chain combines TRBV5-1 with TRBJ2-7, with D possibly matching TRBD1 (6 bases). CDR1 is SGHRS, CDR2 YFSETQ, per germline. The CDR3 totals 14 residues. The CDR3 sequence is CACSLGWGQDEQYF. The CDR3, as DNA: TGCGCCTGCAGCTTGGGCTGGGGGCAGGACGAGCAGTACTTC.

This chain joins TRBV29-1 and TRBJ2-1, with D perhaps matching TRBD1 (5 bases). In germline, CDR1 is SQVTM, CDR2 ANQGSEA. The CDR3 has 13 amino acids. Trimming removed 1 base from V and 3 bases from J, with 7 bases in between. CDR3 nucleotide sequence: TGCAGCGTTGAAGGGACACTCTACAATGAGCAGTTCTTC. Amino acids: CSVEGTLYNEQFF.

The rearrangement joins TRBV18 to TRBJ1-2; tentative D call: TRBD1 (5 bases). The germline V gene encodes CDR1 KGHSH and CDR2 LQKENI. The CDR3 runs 16 residues. Between the trimmed V and J ends, which lost 4 bases and 2 bases, there was a span of 17 bases. CDR3 in amino acids: CASSLGPGRGNYGYTF. The CDR3 nucleotides read TGTGCCAGCTCACTCGGGCCGGGACGAGGAAACTATGGCTACACCTTC.

About this clonotype: A much larger clone differs by one base, so this may be a read error. The CDR3 reads CVSRLAGGAYNEQFF. In DNA, the CDR3 is TGTGTCAGCAGGCTAGCGGGAGGGGCCTACAATGAGCAGTTCTTC. The chain combines TRBV6-1 with TRBJ2-1; 12 bases line up with TRBD2. The CDR3 covers 15 residues. Germline CDR1 and CDR2: MNHNS and SASEGT.

The V call is TRBV5-1, the J call TRBJ2-1, with TRBD2 matching 12 bases. The CDR3 consists of 16 residues. From germline, CDR1 is SGHRS and CDR2 YFSETQ. V shed 0 bases and J 6 bases; nucleotides not matched to a gene: 4. The CDR3 sequence: CASSLDGLAGPNEQFF. The CDR3 nucleotides are TGCGCCAGCAGCTTGGATGGACTAGCGGGGCCCAATGAGCAGTTCTTC.

The chain joins TRBV5-1 to TRBJ2-1; 9 positions match TRBD1. From germline, CDR1 is SGHRS and CDR2 YFSETQ. V lost 0 bases, J lost 9 bases, and 7 bases stayed unmatched. This CDR3 spans 15 amino acids. The CDR3 nucleotides read TGCGCCAGCAGCTTGGCGGGACAGGGATTTAGTGAGCAGTTCTTC. Amino acids: CASSLAGQGFSEQFF.

This clonotype was detected many times. The chain links TRBV12-3 or TRBV12-4 to TRBJ2-6; 10 nucleotides match TRBD1. Trimming took 7 bases from V and 7 from J; bases not matched to a gene: 13. This CDR3 contains 17 residues. The CDR3 region is CASNPGQGRSGANVLTF. The CDR3, as DNA: TGTGCCAGCAATCCGGGACAGGGGAGGTCCGGAGCCAACGTCCTGACTTTC.

This clonotype was seen many times. V is TRBV28 and J is TRBJ2-3; D is ambiguous. There are 12 residues in the CDR3. V lost 10 bases, J lost 0 bases, and 8 bases lay in between. Germline loops: CDR1 MDHEN, CDR2 SYDVKM. CDR3 sequence reads: CATKGSTDTQYF. The CDR3 bases are TGTGCCACTAAGGGCAGCACAGATACGCAGTATTTT.

This clonotype came up many times. V gene TRBV2 combines with J gene TRBJ2-3, with 7 nucleotides matching TRBD2. The CDR3 runs 12 residues. V lost 7 bases to trimming and J lost 11 bases; unmatched junction nucleotides: 9. Germline CDR1 SNHLY, CDR2 FYNNEI. The CDR3 sequence is CASNTGGSGQYF. Written as DNA, the CDR3 is TGTGCCAGCAACACGGGCGGGAGTGGGCAGTATTTT.

The genes are TRBV5-1 and TRBJ2-2; perhaps TRBD1 as D (6 bases). Germline V gene data show CDR1 as SGHRS and CDR2 as YFSETQ. Trimming took 5 bases from V and 1 from J, leaving 12 bases between them. The CDR3 has 15 residues. The CDR3 reads CASRSGVENTGELFF. The CDR3 DNA reads TGCGCCAGCAGATCAGGGGTAGAGAACACCGGGGAGCTGTTTTTT. The whole variable domain, remainder taken from reference TRBV5-1 and TRBJ2-2, is KAGVTQTPRYLIKTRGQQVTLSCSPISGHRSVSWYQQTPGQGLQFLFEYFSETQRNKGNFPGRFSGRQFSNSRSEMNVSTLELGDSALYLCASRSGVENTGELFFGEGSRLTVL.

The V call is TRBV19, the J call TRBJ2-1, with 9 bases lining up with TRBD2. From germline, CDR1 is LNHDA and CDR2 SQIVND (reference sequence). J was trimmed by 2 bases and V by 3 bases; bases with no gene match: 5. The CDR3 covers 16 residues. The CDR3 loop reads CASSIGGRAPYNEQFF. DNA for the CDR3: TGTGCCAGTAGTATCGGCGGGAGGGCCCCCTACAATGAGCAGTTCTTC. The full variable domain, in which reference TRBV19 and TRBJ2-1 provide the parts outside the CDR3, is DGGITQSPKYLFRKEGQNVTLSCEQNLNHDAMYWYRQDPGQGLRLIYYSQIVNDFQKGDIAEGYSVSREKKESFPLTVTSAQKNPTAFYLCASSIGGRAPYNEQFFGPGTRLTVL.

The chain carries TRBV5-4 and TRBJ2-1; 7 nucleotides line up with TRBD2. V dropped 2 bases and J dropped 5; count of bases not matched to a gene: 10. CDR3 size: 16 residues. Germline V CDR1 and CDR2: SGHNT, YYREEE (reference sequence). The CDR3 region is CASSFRQAGPHNEQFF. The CDR3 DNA sequence: TGTGCCAGCAGCTTCCGACAAGCGGGGCCGCACAATGAGCAGTTCTTC.